The following is a T cell receptor beta chain sequence with its context. The sample belongs to a study of blood T cell repertoires in COVID-19. Recruitment covered 20 to 25 US areas and drew participants whose ages spanned about 18 to 100 years. Symptom resolution, clearance, or two negative PCRs marked the recovered donors of Cohort 3. Per germline, CDR1 SGHKS and CDR2 YYEKEE (reference sequence). The CDR3 covers 15 residues. V dropped 2 bases and J dropped 8; count of bases not matched to a gene: 6. Here immunoSEQ multiplex PCR was the method, and the copy in TCRdb shows in-frame clones only, minus some. The sample carries about 380,000 clones, more than 70% recorded once.

The source of this sequence is a young man who had recovered from COVID-19. The rearrangement joins TRBV5-5 to TRBJ1-6; 8 nucleotides line up with TRBD1. The material sequenced was PBMCs or T cells enriched from blood (not recorded which). CDR3 residues: CASSLGTGGYSPLHF. The DNA of the CDR3 is TGTGCCAGCAGCTTAGGAACAGGGGGTTATTCACCCCTCCACTTT.